These T cell receptor beta chains were read from a single sample in a study of T cell responses to AZD1222 COVID-19 vaccine. Clones were sequenced by immunoSEQ multiplex PCR, and TCRdb holds only the in-frame ones, with some missing. The repertoire consists of about 140,000 clones, with over 75% occurring once and the leading ten covering approximately 4.5%. The input for sequencing was peripheral blood, taken on day 0 of AZD1222 vaccination. These receptors originate from an adult in good health. Each CDR3 is given with its conserved first and last residue. D genes are given only for firm matches. Clone size is stated in some rows and not others, as once, few, many or a class when expanded.

V gene	J gene	D gene	clone size	CDR3 protein	CDR3 DNA
TRBV15	TRBJ2-1	.	.	CATSRERVLAVGHEQFF	TGTGCCACCAGCAGAGAGCGGGTTCTAGCCGTTGGTCATGAGCAGTTCTTC
TRBV27	TRBJ1-5	.	.	CASSLSWGGQPQHF	TGTGCCAGCAGTTTATCCTGGGGCGGACAGCCCCAGCATTTT
TRBV7-7	TRBJ1-1	TRBD1	.	CASSPYGQGNTEAFF	TGTGCTAGCAGCCCCTATGGACAGGGCAACACTGAAGCTTTCTTT
TRBV11-2	TRBJ1-1	.	.	CASSLGPTHVAEAFF	TGTGCCAGCAGCTTAGGCCCTACCCACGTCGCTGAAGCTTTCTTT
TRBV7-8	TRBJ1-2	.	.	CASSSALANYGYTF	TGTGCCAGCAGCTCCGCATTAGCTAACTATGGCTACACCTTC
TRBV5-1	TRBJ2-3	.	.	CASSLGQGGTDTQYF	TGCGCCAGCAGCTTGGGACAGGGAGGGACAGATACGCAGTATTTT
TRBV5-1	TRBJ2-3	TRBD2	.	CASSRLGTSGSTDTQYF	TGCGCCAGCAGCCGCCTAGGGACTAGCGGAAGCACAGATACGCAGTATTTT
TRBV4-1	TRBJ2-2	TRBD2	.	CASSTGALAGVGGELFF	TGCGCCAGCAGCACAGGGGCACTAGCGGGAGTAGGCGGGGAGCTGTTTTTT
TRBV14	TRBJ1-2	TRBD1	few	CASSHPGPGTGNGYTF	TGTGCCAGCAGCCACCCCGGACCGGGGACAGGGAATGGCTACACCTTC
TRBV11-2	TRBJ2-5	.	.	CASSLDRDTRINQETQYF	TGTGCCAGCAGCTTAGACCGGGACACGCGAATAAACCAAGAGACCCAGTACTTC
TRBV27	TRBJ2-3	TRBD2	.	CASSLSSGRPTQYF	TGTGCCAGCAGTTTATCGAGCGGGAGGCCTACGCAGTATTTT
TRBV6-5	TRBJ1-2	.	.	CASEGIHGYTF	TGTGCCAGCGAGGGGATCCATGGCTACACCTTC
TRBV6-5	TRBJ2-7	.	.	CASSYQPPDSSYEQYF	TGTGCCAGCAGTTACCAGCCGCCGGATAGCTCCTACGAGCAGTACTTC
TRBV3-1/TRBV3-2	TRBJ1-1	.	.	CASSLGRGSNTEAFF	TGTGCCAGCAGCCTAGGGAGGGGGTCGAACACTGAAGCTTTCTTT
TRBV7-9	TRBJ1-5	.	.	CASSPGQNQPQHF	TGTGCCAGCAGCCCGGGTCAGAATCAGCCCCAGCATTTT
TRBV5-1	TRBJ2-5	.	.	CASSENLKETQYF	TGCGCCAGCAGCGAGAACTTAAAAGAGACCCAGTACTTC
TRBV28	TRBJ2-7	.	.	CASSSSALPYEQYF	.
TRBV27	TRBJ2-2	.	.	CASSFAINTGELFF	TGTGCCAGCAGTTTCGCTATCAACACCGGGGAGCTGTTTTTT
TRBV5-6	TRBJ1-2	TRBD1	.	CASSLAGGAGGYTF	TGTGCCAGCAGCTTGGCAGGGGGCGCAGGGGGCTACACCTTC
TRBV6-6	TRBJ2-3	TRBD1	few	CASSLWTGGADTQYF	TGTGCCAGCAGTTTATGGACAGGGGGCGCAGATACGCAGTATTTT
TRBV3-1/TRBV3-2	TRBJ2-3	.	.	CASSRTGRGDTQYF	TGTGCCAGCAGCCGGACAGGGAGGGGGGATACGCAGTATTTT
TRBV7-9	TRBJ1-1	.	once	CASSPGTERFEAFF	TGTGCCAGCAGCCCCGGGACTGAACGTTTTGAAGCTTTCTTT
TRBV14	TRBJ1-1	.	.	CASSHLTGSYTEAFF	TGTGCCAGCAGCCATTTGACAGGATCCTACACTGAAGCTTTCTTT
TRBV18	TRBJ2-1	TRBD2	.	CASSPVIFQGSQAGDEQFF	TGTGCCAGCTCACCCGTCATATTCCAGGGGAGCCAAGCGGGGGATGAGCAGTTCTTC
TRBV19	TRBJ2-1	TRBD2	.	CASRLRLAVYNEQFF	TGTGCCAGTAGACTTCGACTAGCTGTATACAATGAGCAGTTCTTC
TRBV25-1	TRBJ2-7	.	.	CASRSPLSHEQYF	TGTGCCAGCAGGTCCCCCCTAAGCCACGAGCAGTACTTC
TRBV6-4	TRBJ2-3	TRBD2	.	CASSHGLAGGHDTQYF	TGTGCCAGCAGCCACGGACTAGCGGGGGGGCATGATACGCAGTATTTT
TRBV3-1/TRBV3-2	TRBJ1-2	.	.	CASSAPTGLSNYGYTF	TGTGCCAGCAGCGCGCCGACGGGGCTTTCTAACTATGGCTACACCTTC
TRBV15	TRBJ1-4	TRBD1	.	CATSRDNPAGGNEKLFF	TGTGCCACCAGCAGAGATAACCCCGCAGGGGGTAATGAAAAACTGTTTTTT
TRBV3-1/TRBV3-2	TRBJ2-5	.	.	CASSLRGAPGGTQYF	TGTGCCAGCAGCCTCAGGGGGGCCCCGGGAGGGACCCAGTACTTC
TRBV27	TRBJ2-7	.	.	CASSFGGLTGYEQYF	TGTGCCAGCAGTTTTGGGGGGCTGACCGGGTACGAGCAGTACTTC
TRBV4-2	TRBJ1-2	.	.	CASSPPAGIRPGYTF	TGTGCCAGCAGCCCCCCGGCAGGCATCCGGCCTGGCTACACCTTC
TRBV19	TRBJ2-7	TRBD1	.	CASTQGQGPGYEQYF	TGTGCCAGTACCCAGGGACAGGGACCCGGGTACGAGCAGTACTTC
TRBV6-5	TRBJ1-1	.	.	CASRTNRNTEAFF	TGTGCCAGCCGAACAAACAGAAACACTGAAGCTTTCTTT
TRBV5-1	TRBJ2-7	.	.	CASSLQAGSYEQYF	TGCGCCAGCAGCTTGCAGGCGGGCTCCTACGAGCAGTACTTC
TRBV20-1	TRBJ1-1	.	.	CSAGDPNGGTEAFF	TGCAGTGCTGGTGACCCTAACGGAGGCACTGAAGCTTTCTTT
TRBV13	TRBJ2-7	.	.	CASSLRGTSYEQYF	TGTGCCAGCAGCTTAAGGGGGACCTCCTACGAGCAGTACTTC
TRBV19	TRBJ1-2	TRBD1	.	CASSMTGANYGYTF	TGTGCCAGTAGTATGACAGGGGCGAACTATGGCTACACCTTC
TRBV7-9	TRBJ2-3	TRBD2	.	CASSPGLAGSTDTQYF	TGTGCCAGCAGCCCCGGACTAGCGGGAAGCACAGATACGCAGTATTTT
TRBV21-1	TRBJ1-3	.	.	CASSKAREGSGDTIYF	TGTGCCAGCAGCAAAGCGCGGGAGGGGTCTGGAGACACCATATATTTT
TRBV28	TRBJ2-7	.	.	CASSLGRLSYEQYF	TGTGCCAGCAGTTTGGGGCGGCTATCCTACGAGCAGTACTTC